The TCR beta chain described here comes from a study of blood T cell repertoires in COVID-19. Study-wide context: Acute-phase and convalescent COVID-19 samples originated in the United States, Italy and Spain. PBMCs, B-cell-depleted T cells, or T cells were the source of the cDNA or gDNA that made up the material.

In the original analysis: Reference gene primer amplification gave nucleated cell count estimates. The method was immunoSEQ multiplex PCR; TCRdb's version includes in-frame clones alone and lacks a portion of them. That table supplies the V and J calls and clone size; D and trimming were determined from the DNA. The table records about 210,000 clones, roughly 78% of them present only once. The CDR3 is 13 amino acids. The germline V gene encodes CDR1 MNHEY and CDR2 SVGAGI. V trimming: 5 bases; J trimming: 8 bases; junction bases outside the gene matches: 7. This clone was counted a few times. The receptor comes from a woman between 40 and 50 years old with acute or convalescent COVID-19. The chain uses TRBV6-5 and TRBJ1-2; 8 positions match TRBD1. Specimen: peripheral blood. The CDR3 is CASSPRQGIGYTF. CDR3 coding DNA: TGTGCCAGCAGTCCCAGACAGGGGATCGGCTACACCTTC.